The 24 T cell receptor beta chains reported below all come from one sample, sequenced in a study of blood T cell repertoires in COVID-19. The table came from immunoSEQ multiplex PCR; TCRdb's copy has only in-frame clones and leaves some out. The sample lists 200,000 to 300,000 clones, roughly 90% occurring once. The sequencing sample was made of peripheral blood. These receptors originate from a man aged 55 to 69 who had recovered from COVID-19.

The V gene is TRBV7-2, the J gene TRBJ1-6; D is perhaps TRBD1 (5 bases). The CDR3 sequence is 16 residues long. In germline, CDR1 is SGHTA, CDR2 FQGNSA. V shed 1 base and J shed 0 bases, with 7 bases lying between them. The CDR3 DNA sequence: TGTGCCAGCAGCTTAGGACAGAGCTCCTATAATTCACCCCTCCACTTT. This encodes CASSLGQSSYNSPLHF.

The J gene is TRBJ2-2, the V gene TRBV3-1 (or the pseudogene TRBV3-2); 11 bases are shared with TRBD2. After removal of 1 base from V and 5 bases from J, the junction contained 6 bases not matched to a gene. Germline assignment: CDR1 LGHDT and CDR2 YNNKEL (reference sequence). The CDR3 has 17 amino acids. CDR3 coding DNA: TGTGCCAGCAGCCAAGGACTAGCGGGACGCGGGACCGGGGAGCTGTTTTTT. Protein sequence: CASSQGLAGRGTGELFF.

The chain is built from TRBV4-1 and TRBJ2-1; 12 nucleotides align to TRBD2. V dropped 4 bases and J dropped 3; count of bases not matched to a gene: 7. CDR1 is MGHRA and CDR2 is YSYEKL in the germline V gene. The CDR3 is made up of 17 amino acids. CDR3 DNA sequence: TGCGCCAGCAGCCCAATGACTAGCGGGGGATACTACAATGAGCAGTTCTTC. This gives the protein CASSPMTSGGYYNEQFF.

V and J are TRBV6-5 and TRBJ2-7; 9 bases agree with TRBD1. The length of the CDR3 is 14 residues. CDR1 is MNHEY and CDR2 is SVGAGI in the germline V gene. With V trimmed by 6 bases and J by 3 bases, 6 bases remained unmatched. CDR3 coding DNA: TGTGCCAGCAGATTGACAGGGGGAGACTACGAGCAGTACTTC. Residues: CASRLTGGDYEQYF.

This rearrangement joins TRBV19 to TRBJ1-1, with TRBD1 as a possible D gene (6 bases). Germline V gives CDR1 LNHDA, CDR2 SQIVND (reference sequence). Trimming removed 4 bases from V and 6 bases from J, with 15 bases in between. The CDR3 runs 14 residues. CDR3 residues: CASSTYGQLSEAFF. For the CDR3, the DNA is TGTGCCAGTAGTACCTACGGACAGCTCTCTGAAGCTTTCTTT.

The chain couples TRBV5-6 to TRBJ2-7; D is perhaps TRBD2 (6 bases). This CDR3 has 14 residues. V lost 2 bases, J lost 2 bases, and 11 bases lay in between. In germline, CDR1 is SGHDT, CDR2 YYEEEE. CDR3: CASSLVGGTYEQYF. Here the CDR3 DNA reads TGTGCCAGCAGCTTAGTGGGGGGAACCTACGAGCAGTACTTC.

The J gene is TRBJ1-1, the V gene TRBV19; the match to TRBD1 covers 8 bases. The junction had 9 bases not matched to a gene; V was cut back by 4 bases and J by 5 bases. The CDR3 spans 15 residues. From germline, CDR1 is LNHDA and CDR2 SQIVND (reference sequence). The CDR3 DNA is TGTGCCAGTAGTACCACCTACAGGGGGAAGACTGAAGCTTTCTTT. Its protein product is CASSTTYRGKTEAFF.

V and J are TRBV6-5 and TRBJ2-7; tentative D call: TRBD1 (7 bases). Germline V CDR1 and CDR2: MNHEY, SVGAGI. V was trimmed by 6 bases and J by 3 bases, leaving 15 bases between them. This CDR3 comprises 14 residues. The CDR3 reads CASSTAGGLYEQYF. CDR3 bases: TGTGCCAGCAGCACCGCAGGGGGACTCTACGAGCAGTACTTC.

This clone has a handful of counts. The rearrangement links TRBV9 to TRBJ1-2; possibly TRBD1 for D (5 bases). Germline V gene lookup returns CDR1 SGDLS and CDR2 YYNGEE. V was shortened by 3 bases and J by 3 bases, with 9 bases between the two germline ends. The CDR3 contains 13 residues. This CDR3 is CASSEQVYYGYTF. CDR3 coding DNA: TGTGCCAGCAGCGAACAGGTTTACTATGGCTACACCTTC.

This chain connects TRBV5-1 to TRBJ1-3, with 7 bases aligning to TRBD1. The CDR3 extends over 17 amino acids. The germline V gene encodes CDR1 SGHRS and CDR2 YFSETQ. V was clipped by 4 bases and J by 0 bases; unmatched bases: 10. The CDR3 bases are TGCGCCAGCAGCAGGGACGGGACAGTAAACTCTGGAAACACCATATATTTT. It specifies CASSRDGTVNSGNTIYF.

The gene calls are TRBV6-6 and TRBJ1-6; 9 nucleotides match TRBD1. From germline, CDR1 is MNHNY and CDR2 SVGAGI (reference sequence). V shed 5 bases, J shed 7 bases, and the junction held 9 bases outside the gene matches. CDR3 length equals 16 residues. CDR3 nucleotide sequence: TGTGCCAGCAGTCACCTACAGGGGGCAGGGAATTCACCCCTCCACTTT. It yields the protein CASSHLQGAGNSPLHF.

The chain carries TRBV19 and TRBJ2-1, with 14 bases matching TRBD2. The V gene's germline CDR1 is LNHDA and CDR2 SQIVND (reference sequence). With 8 bases clipped from V and 6 bases from J, the junction kept 27 bases outside the gene matches. The CDR3 has 22 amino acids. CDR3 sequence (DNA): TGTGCCAGTCGCAGTTCCCGACTCCCGGGACTAGCGGGGGTTCCCGATACCAATGAGCAGTTCTTC. This codes for CASRSSRLPGLAGVPDTNEQFF.

The chain employs TRBV5-4 and TRBJ2-2, with D possibly matching TRBD2 (6 bases). Germline V gives CDR1 SGHNT, CDR2 YYREEE (reference sequence). This CDR3 has 17 residues. V was clipped by 4 bases and J by 4 bases, with 20 bases between them. In DNA form, the CDR3 reads TGTGCCAGCAGCCCACGGGGCGGGGTCGGGGGCACCGGGGAGCTGTTTTTT. Its protein is CASSPRGGVGGTGELFF.

V is TRBV6-6 and J is TRBJ2-1; 13 bases are shared with TRBD2. The CDR3 is 16 residues long. V was clipped by 0 bases and J by 10 bases; unmatched bases: 6. The V gene's germline CDR1 is MNHNY and CDR2 SVGAGI (reference sequence). This CDR3 reads CASSYSGTSGVGEQFF. Here the CDR3 DNA reads TGTGCCAGCAGTTACTCGGGGACTAGCGGGGTAGGAGAGCAGTTCTTC.

The chain uses TRBV24-1 and TRBJ2-7, with 12 bases identical to TRBD1. Trimming took 9 bases from V and 6 from J; bases not matched to a gene: 5. Germline V gene sequence: CDR1 KGHDR, CDR2 SFDVKD. This CDR3 has 13 residues. CDR3 residues: CATGGDRGREQYF. The CDR3 DNA reads TGTGCCACCGGGGGGGACAGGGGGCGCGAGCAGTACTTC.

The CDR3 protein is CASSPGLRNTQYF. CDR3 coding DNA: TGTGCCAGCAGCCCTGGACTTCGTAATACGCAGTATTTT. The V gene is TRBV11-3, the J gene TRBJ2-3, with D possibly matching TRBD2 (5 bases). The CDR3 extends over 13 amino acids. CDR1 is SGHNT, CDR2 YENEEA, per germline. Trimming removed 5 bases at V and 7 bases at J, with 13 bases between.

The J gene is TRBJ1-6, the V gene TRBV7-9; D uncertain. The CDR3 runs to 12 residues. The V end lost 4 bases, the J end lost 5 bases, and 3 bases lay between the germline ends. CDR1 and CDR2 from the germline V gene are SEHNR and FQNEAQ (reference sequence). The CDR3 nucleotides read TGTGCCAGCAGCTATAATAATTCACCCCTCCACTTT. This gives the protein CASSYNNSPLHF. The full variable domain, rest sourced from reference TRBV7-9 and TRBJ1-6, is DTGVSQNPRHKITKRGQNVTFRCDPISEHNRLYWYRQTLGQGPEFLTYFQNEAQLEKSRLLSDRFSAERPKGSFSTLEIQRTEQGDSAMYLCASSYNNSPLHFGNGTRLTVT.

This clone has more than one count but fewer than ten. This chain's CDR3 is CASSAAGTGGRFTEAFF. CDR3 DNA: TGTGCCAGCAGTGCCGCAGGGACAGGGGGTAGATTTACTGAAGCTTTCTTT. The rearrangement links TRBV25-1 to TRBJ1-1, with 11 bases that match TRBD1. The germline V gene has CDR1 MGHDK and CDR2 SYGVNS. After removal of 4 bases from V and 5 bases from J, the junction contained 12 bases not matched to a gene. CDR3 length equals 17 residues.

This clone occurred a few times. J is TRBJ1-6 and V is TRBV13; 7 nucleotides agree with TRBD1. In germline, CDR1 is PRHDT, CDR2 FYEKMQ (reference sequence). The CDR3 length is 19 residues. V lost 5 bases to trimming and J lost 0 bases; unmatched junction nucleotides: 13. The DNA for the CDR3 is TGTGCCAGCAGCCCTGGAACTAAGACAGGGAGCTCCTATAATTCACCCCTCCACTTT. It encodes CASSPGTKTGSSYNSPLHF.

This clone occurred a few times. The CDR3 DNA follows: TGTGCCAGCAGGGCTACGGGAAATCAGCCCCAGCATTTT. It encodes CASRATGNQPQHF. J is TRBJ1-5 and V is TRBV12-3 or TRBV12-4, with D unclear. The length of the CDR3 is 13 residues. V was cut by 6 bases and J by 4 bases, with 10 bases left in between.

J is TRBJ1-4 and V is TRBV11-1, with D uncertain. Germline-derived CDR1 and CDR2 are SGHAT and FQDESV (reference sequence). The CDR3 runs 16 residues. The V end lost 1 base, the J end lost 0 bases, and 9 bases lay between the germline ends. Here the CDR3 reads CASSLVAEATNEKLFF. The CDR3 DNA sequence: TGTGCCAGCAGCTTAGTAGCAGAAGCAACTAATGAAAAACTGTTTTTT.

The V and J genes are TRBV5-4 and TRBJ1-2, with D possibly TRBD1 on 6 matching bases. CDR3 length: 16 amino acids. Trimming stripped 6 bases from V and 0 bases from J, with 18 bases between. Germline V CDR1 and CDR2: SGHNT, YYREEE (reference sequence). The CDR3 is CASTRGGPRSNYGYTF. CDR3 nucleotides: TGTGCCAGCACCCGAGGGGGACCCCGCTCTAACTATGGCTACACCTTC.

A remark on this clone: One junction end disagrees with the germline gene, perhaps due to a read error. The rearrangement uses TRBV4-2 and TRBJ2-5, with 8 bases that match TRBD2. This CDR3 comprises 19 residues. From germline, CDR1 is LGHNA and CDR2 YNFKEQ. CDR3 sequence (DNA): TGTGCCGGCAGTCAAGAAGTTCGGGGGAGCGGGAGTTTCCAAGAGACCCAGTACTTC. It is translated as CAGSQEVRGSGSFQETQYF.

The chain joins TRBV29-1 to TRBJ1-1; no definite D call. Germline CDR1 reads SQVTM; CDR2 reads ANQGSEA. The length of the CDR3 is 15 residues. With 6 bases removed from V and 0 bases from J, the gap between germline ends came to 17 bases. The CDR3 spells CSVGGLLNMNTEAFF. The CDR3 bases are TGCAGCGTCGGAGGACTCCTCAATATGAACACTGAAGCTTTCTTT.